What follows is one T cell receptor beta chain and its context. The antigen it binds to is not known. No qualities accompany the bases; no much larger clone lies one base away. The data are from a study of OX40 agonist ivuxolimab in advanced cancers. About the study as a whole: Ivuxolimab was an agonistic, fully human IgG2 monoclonal antibody directed against OX40 (CD134), a costimulatory receptor. Intravenous ivuxolimab was administered to patients every 2 weeks at six dose levels: 0.01, 0.1, 0.3, 1.5, 3 and 10 mg/kg. Of the roughly 50 dose-escalation patients, hepatocellular carcinoma was present in around 19, melanoma in about 15, renal cell carcinoma in 9 and head and neck cancer in 9. The dose-escalation cohort was around 83% male with a mean age of about 54 years, ranging from roughly 20 to 80. Patients were allowed to have had prior anti-PD-1, anti-PD-L1 or anti-CTLA-4 therapy, and roughly 40% of the dose-escalation patients had previously received checkpoint inhibitors. Partial responses occurred in three dose-escalation patients: two with cutaneous melanoma and one with hepatocellular carcinoma. The purpose of peripheral TCRbeta sequencing was to test whether ivuxolimab changed TCR sequence diversity and led to clonal T-cell expansion. The paper covers the monotherapy dose-escalation part of the phase I ivuxolimab trial, which included N = 52 patients.

The trial excluded patients who had a history of autoimmune disease or who were on systemic immunosuppression. Peripheral blood for TCR sequencing was collected from all dose cohorts at baseline, on cycle 4 day 1, and on cycle 7 day 1. The samples were drawn from a first-in-human, open-label, multicenter phase I dose-escalation trial of ivuxolimab. Adults with locally advanced or metastatic melanoma, renal cell, hepatocellular, or head and neck squamous cell carcinoma were enrolled in the trial. Before TCR sequencing, CD4+ and CD8+ T cells were separately sorted from peripheral blood. Study-wide findings and limitations: At doses from 0.1 to 3.0 mg/kg, clonal expansion was seen in both CD4+ and CD8+ blood T cells between baseline and week 6. Low levels of normalized T-cell clonal expansion were also seen in some nonresponding patients. In partial responders in the 0.1-3.0 mg/kg groups, normalized peripheral clonal expansion was found to be among the lowest, especially among CD8+ T cells. On average, CD8+ T cells showed more expanded clones than CD4+ T cells after ivuxolimab. Antigen specificity was not determined for the clonally expanded peripheral T cells.

Genomic DNA was isolated from the sorted cells so that the TCRbeta CDR3 region could be sequenced. TCRbeta CDR3 regions were sequenced using the immunoSEQ Assay. Sourced from immuneACCESS, this table was stored by TCRdb with only in-frame sequences that have V and J called. A share of the clones is absent; for the studies checked, an unresolved V gene accounts for under half, and the remainder has no known explanation. This sample is represented by approximately 40,000 clones; 75% to 90% of them were singletons. The ten largest clones represent roughly 4% of the sample. Spanning cysteine to phenylalanine, the CDR3 consists of 11 amino acids. Of all the DNA, just the CDR3 is kept, 33 bases in frame from base 1. For CDR1 and CDR2, the germline V gene lists SGDLS and YYNGEE. Trimming removed 5 bases from V and 10 bases from J, leaving 12 bases between the germline ends.

This specimen consisted of CD4+ or CD8+ T cells sorted from blood, obtained in a trial of the OX40 agonist ivuxolimab. Recombination joined TRBV9 with TRBJ1-1; the D gene is not confidently resolved. The clonotype comes from an adult with an advanced solid tumor such as melanoma, head and neck, liver or kidney cancer. The base sequence is TGTGCCAGCAGACAGCCCCCCCGAGCTTTCTTT. Translated, this gives CASRQPPRAFF.